These T cell receptor beta chains were read from a single sample in a study of T cell responses to AZD1222 COVID-19 vaccine. TCRdb keeps only in-frame clones here, not all; method: immunoSEQ multiplex PCR. Of over 95,000 clones in the sample, roughly 92% were seen once. This specimen consisted of peripheral blood, obtained on day 0 of AZD1222 vaccination. The receptors shown here come from an adult in good health. The CDR3 runs from the conserved cysteine through the conserved F or W. A D gene is named only where the DNA matches it firmly. Some rows mark clone size as missing; the rest say once, few, many or name a class of expanded clone.

>TRBD2|TRBV9|TRBJ2-1|-
CASSGVSGIKRNEQFF
TGTGCCAGCAGCGGCGTTAGCGGGATCAAGAGAAATGAGCAGTTCTTC
>-|TRBV30|TRBJ1-6|-
CAWSDTARGPYNSPLHF
TGTGCCTGGAGTGACACGGCCCGAGGACCTTATAATTCACCCCTCCACTTT
>-|TRBV5-1|TRBJ1-3|-
CASSFDPGISGNTIYF
TGCGCCAGCAGCTTTGATCCGGGAATCTCTGGAAACACCATATATTTT
>-|TRBV29-1|TRBJ2-1|once
CSVEGYNEQFF
TGCAGCGTTGAGGGGTACAATGAGCAGTTCTTC
>-|TRBV30|TRBJ1-2|-
CAWGGQANYGYTF
TGTGCCTGGGGGGGACAAGCTAACTATGGCTACACCTTC
>-|TRBV6-5|TRBJ2-7|-
CASSYSETGREEQYF
TGTGCCAGCAGTTACTCAGAGACAGGGAGGGAAGAGCAGTACTTC
>-|TRBV19|TRBJ1-5|-
CASSIPGTGNQPQHF
TGTGCCAGTAGTATCCCGGGGACTGGAAATCAGCCCCAGCATTTT
>-|TRBV4-1|TRBJ1-1|-
CASSLGQTNTEAFF
TGCGCCAGCAGCCTTGGACAGACTAACACTGAAGCTTTCTTT
>TRBD1|TRBV4-1|TRBJ1-5|-
CASSQIQGDQPQHF
TGCGCCAGCAGCCAAATACAGGGGGATCAGCCCCAGCATTTT
>-|TRBV29-1|TRBJ1-1|once
CSARGGNTEAFF
TGCAGCGCCCGCGGAGGGAACACTGAAGCTTTCTTT
>-|TRBV12-5|TRBJ1-1|few
CASGLTGTLRAFF
TGTGCTAGTGGTTTGACGGGTACATTGAGGGCTTTCTTT